The clone carrying this T cell receptor (beta chain) was observed at least ten times. What it recognizes is unknown. Amplification from RNA transcripts yielded the TCR beta CDR3 regions. HTBI-primed first-round RT-PCR preceded second-round multiplex PCR. TCRdb reprocessed the multiplex PCR reads with MiXCR, giving one entry per CDR3 protein. The sample lists about 420,000 distinct CDR3 sequences; 21% were seen once. CDR1 is SNHLY, CDR2 FYNNEI, per germline. This CDR3 contains 16 residues. J lost 2 bases, V lost 6 bases, and 13 bases had no gene match. Patients in the hyperthyroidism group, adults aged 18 to 65, were newly diagnosed, under 2 months' duration. The data belong to a study of Graves' ophthalmopathy and Graves' hyperthyroidism. On the study more broadly: Before any treatment was given, at initial diagnosis, peripheral blood was collected. Study-level points and caveats: Using 13 signatures, a model distinguished ophthalmopathy from stable hyperthyroidism, reaching around 88% sensitivity and roughly 80% specificity. With 60% to 71% sensitivity and about 78% specificity, the model predicted ophthalmopathy progression.

The V and J genes are TRBV2 and TRBJ2-7, with 7 bases lining up with TRBD1. The origin of this receptor is a woman under 30 with stable Graves' hyperthyroidism. The sample was peripheral blood. The DNA of the CDR3 is TGTGCCAGCAGGGCCCCGACAGGGTTGCCCGCCTACGAGCAGTACTTC. It is translated as CASRAPTGLPAYEQYF.